This entry lists 23 T cell receptor beta chains sequenced from one sample in a study of chemoradiotherapy in HPV16-positive cancers (dated by TCRdb to between 2021 and 2024). To prepare the library, the immunoSEQ multiplex PCR assay was applied. Sourced from immuneACCESS, this table was stored by TCRdb with only in-frame sequences that have V and J called. A share of the clones is absent; for the studies checked, an unresolved V gene accounts for under half, and the remainder has no known explanation. The sample data list around 13,000 clones, and around two thirds of these were observed just once. The ten most abundant clones make up 15% to 20% of the sample. The sample was acquired from a patient who underwent chemoradiotherapy. The source of these receptors is a human donor with HPV-associated anogenital cancer.

The V and J genes are TRBV5-4 and TRBJ2-1; the D gene is possibly TRBD2 (6 bases). Germline CDR1 reads SGHNT; CDR2 reads YYREEE (reference sequence). V shed 4 bases and J shed 0 bases, with 17 bases lying between them. CDR3 length: 17 residues. This chain's CDR3 is CASSGGLAVSSYNEQFF. CDR3 nucleotides: TGTGCCAGCAGCGGGGGGTTAGCGGTTAGCTCCTACAATGAGCAGTTCTTC.

The chain uses TRBV9 and TRBJ2-5; 9 nucleotides match TRBD2. This CDR3 has 16 residues. The trim removed 3 bases at V and 3 bases at J, leaving 9 bases unmatched. The germline CDR1 and CDR2 sequences are SGDLS and YYNGEE. The chain's CDR3 is CASSASQAGGKETQYF. The CDR3 DNA reads TGTGCCAGCAGCGCCTCCCAAGCGGGAGGCAAAGAGACCCAGTACTTC.

The chain joins TRBV4-3 to TRBJ1-4; tentatively, D is TRBD1 (6 bases). The V end lost 0 bases, the J end lost 7 bases, and 12 bases lay between the germline ends. The CDR3 length is 15 residues. In germline, CDR1 is LGHNA, CDR2 YSLEER. This CDR3 reads CASSQDLAGVEKLFF. The CDR3 nucleotides read TGCGCCAGCAGCCAAGATCTGGCAGGGGTTGAAAAACTGTTTTTT.

The chain is built from TRBV9 and TRBJ2-7; D may correspond to TRBD1 or TRBD2 (5 bases each). Trimming removed 4 bases from V and 4 bases from J, with 18 bases in between. Germline V CDR1 and CDR2: SGDLS, YYNGEE. CDR3 size: 15 residues. The CDR3 DNA sequence: TGTGCCAGCAGCCCTAGGGGCGGGTTGGCATACGAGCAGTACTTC. Encoded protein: CASSPRGGLAYEQYF. Filled out from reference TRBV9 and TRBJ2-7, the complete variable domain reads DSGVTQTPKHLITATGQRVTLRCSPRSGDLSVYWYQQSLDQGLQFLIQYYNGEERAKGNILERFSAQQFPDLHSELNLSSLELGDSALYFCASSPRGGLAYEQYFGPGTRLTVT.

This rearrangement joins TRBV7-2 to TRBJ2-1, with D unclear. The CDR3 consists of 14 residues. Trimming pared 5 bases from V and 5 bases from J, leaving 13 bases between. CDR1 is SGHTA, CDR2 FQGNSA, per germline. The CDR3 nucleotides read TGTGCCAGCAGCCCCTGGGGTCGAGACAATGAGCAGTTCTTC. Translating it yields CASSPWGRDNEQFF.

V usage is TRBV5-1 and J usage is TRBJ2-2, with D possibly matching TRBD2 (7 bases). The germline CDR1 and CDR2 sequences are SGHRS and YFSETQ. Between the trimmed V and J ends, which lost 4 bases and 6 bases, there was a span of 13 bases. The CDR3 totals 14 residues. The CDR3 here is CASSSTGGAGELFF. The CDR3 DNA follows: TGCGCCAGCAGCAGCACGGGGGGCGCCGGGGAGCTGTTTTTT.

The chain joins TRBV29-1 to TRBJ2-7; either TRBD1 or TRBD2 may supply D (7 bases each). Germline V gene lookup returns CDR1 SQVTM and CDR2 ANQGSEA. The V gene lost 5 bases and the J gene lost 5 bases, with 16 bases spanning the gap. The CDR3 length is 13 residues. CDR3 nucleotide sequence: TGCAGCGTTTGGGGGGGACAGAAAAACGAGCAGTACTTC. It specifies CSVWGGQKNEQYF.

This chain uses TRBV7-8 with TRBJ1-5; the match to TRBD1 covers 10 bases. The CDR3 length is 18 residues. The junction had 10 bases not matched to a gene; V was cut back by 1 base and J by 4 bases. In germline, CDR1 is SGHVS, CDR2 FQNEAQ. CDR3 loop: CASSLVQDRGYWNQPQHF. The CDR3 nucleotides are TGTGCCAGCAGCTTAGTACAGGACAGGGGGTACTGGAATCAGCCCCAGCATTTT.

This chain joins TRBV10-3 and TRBJ1-1, with TRBD1 matching over 7 bases. J gave up 0 bases and V 2 bases, and 3 bases lay outside the gene matches. The CDR3 totals 15 residues. Germline CDR1 ENHRY, CDR2 SYGVKD. CDR3 sequence: CAISEIDRVNTEAFF. The CDR3 region has the DNA TGTGCCATCAGTGAGATAGACAGGGTGAACACTGAAGCTTTCTTT.

The CDR3 reads CASRPDLLGTEAFF. The CDR3 DNA is TGTGCCAGCAGACCGGACCTTTTGGGCACTGAAGCTTTCTTT. V gene TRBV27 combines with J gene TRBJ1-1; D is undetermined. Germline CDR1 is MNHEY and CDR2 is SMNVEV (reference sequence). Deletions cut 6 bases from V and 4 bases from J, with 15 bases between. CDR3 length: 14 amino acids.

V usage is TRBV6-4 and J usage is TRBJ2-3, with 11 bases matching TRBD2. The CDR3 runs to 15 residues. Germline V gene lookup returns CDR1 MRHNA and CDR2 SNTAGT. V was pared by 5 bases and J by 6 bases, with 7 bases of the junction left unmatched. CDR3 amino acids: CASSSIAGGPDTQYF. The CDR3 bases are TGTGCCAGCAGTTCTATAGCGGGGGGGCCCGATACGCAGTATTTT.

V gene TRBV29-1 combines with J gene TRBJ2-2, with 12 positions matching TRBD2. There are 14 residues in the CDR3. From germline, CDR1 is SQVTM and CDR2 ANQGSEA. J lost 6 bases, V lost 7 bases, and 6 bases had no gene match. CDR3 amino acids: CSGRLAGESGELFF. The CDR3 DNA reads as TGCAGCGGGAGACTAGCGGGAGAATCCGGGGAGCTGTTTTTT.

The chain uses TRBV27 and TRBJ2-1; TRBD1 matches at 10 bases. V shed 5 bases, J shed 7 bases, and the junction held 8 bases outside the gene matches. Germline CDR1 MNHEY, CDR2 SMNVEV (reference sequence). The CDR3 is 15 amino acids. CDR3 sequence reads: CASSSGTGVSNEQFF. In DNA form, the CDR3 reads TGTGCCAGCAGTAGTGGGACAGGGGTGTCTAATGAGCAGTTCTTC.

By share of the sample, this clone is medium-sized. The chain recombines TRBV27 with TRBJ2-2; perhaps TRBD1 as D (7 bases). Trimming pared 5 bases from V and 7 bases from J, leaving 20 bases between. This CDR3 spans 16 amino acids. The germline V gene has CDR1 MNHEY and CDR2 SMNVEV (reference sequence). CDR3 region: CASSLAGRSGGGELFF. The CDR3 coding sequence is TGTGCCAGCAGTCTCGCGGGACGCTCAGGGGGCGGGGAGCTGTTTTTT.

The chain couples TRBV6-4 to TRBJ2-3; 7 nucleotides match TRBD2. The CDR3 consists of 13 residues. Germline V gives CDR1 MRHNA, CDR2 SNTAGT. Trimming removed 8 bases from V and 2 bases from J; junction bases left unmatched: 4. CDR3 sequence (DNA): TGTGCCAGCGGACGGGGGGTCACAGATACGCAGTATTTT. Residues: CASGRGVTDTQYF.

This clone has only a few counts. V is TRBV6-5 and J is TRBJ1-1; D is unresolved. CDR3 length: 13 amino acids. The germline V gene has CDR1 MNHEY and CDR2 SVGAGI. V was pared by 7 bases and J by 0 bases, with 9 bases between. The CDR3 sequence is CASNLQMNTEAFF. CDR3 sequence (DNA): TGTGCCAGCAACTTACAGATGAACACTGAAGCTTTCTTT.

V is TRBV30 and J is TRBJ2-7, with D uncertain. Germline values: CDR1 GTSNPN, CDR2 SVGIG (reference sequence). The CDR3 covers 11 residues. V lost 0 bases and J 4 bases, leaving 4 bases between the germline ends. Here the CDR3 reads CAWSVGYEQYF. CDR3 coding DNA: TGTGCCTGGAGTGTGGGATACGAGCAGTACTTC.

The rearrangement links TRBV7-2 to TRBJ1-2; D possibly corresponds to TRBD1 (5 bases). V dropped 2 bases and J dropped 4 bases, with 14 bases sitting between them. Germline CDR1 is SGHTA and CDR2 is FQGNSA. The CDR3 length is 15 residues. CDR3 region: CASSLSHTGLYGYTF. Written as DNA, the CDR3 is TGTGCCAGCAGCTTATCCCATACAGGTCTCTATGGCTACACCTTC. Variable domain in full (rest from reference TRBV7-2 and TRBJ1-2): GAGVSQSPSNKVTEKGKDVELRCDPISGHTALYWYRQSLGQGLEFLIYFQGNSAPDKSGLPSDRFSAERTGGSVSTLTIQRTQQEDSAVYLCASSLSHTGLYGYTFGSGTRLTVV.

This clone was observed a handful of times. The chain has TRBV7-3 and TRBJ2-3, with D maybe TRBD2 (7 bases). CDR3 length: 15 residues. Deletions cut 2 bases from V and 6 bases from J, with 15 bases between. In germline, CDR1 is SGHTA, CDR2 FQGTGA. The chain's CDR3 is CASSLGRGRMDTQYF. The CDR3 DNA follows: TGTGCCAGCAGCTTAGGGAGGGGGAGGATGGATACGCAGTATTTT.

The V call is TRBV7-9, the J call TRBJ2-7; 10 bases are a match to TRBD1. Germline V CDR1 and CDR2: SEHNR, FQNEAQ (reference sequence). With V trimmed by 3 bases and J by 0 bases, 2 bases remained unmatched. This CDR3 has 15 residues. Here the CDR3 DNA reads TGTGCCAGCAGCTTGGGACAGGGGTTCTCCTACGAGCAGTACTTC. The encoded protein is CASSLGQGFSYEQYF. Filled out from reference TRBV7-9 and TRBJ2-7, the complete variable domain reads DTGVSQNPRHKITKRGQNVTFRCDPISEHNRLYWYRQTLGQGPEFLTYFQNEAQLEKSRLLSDRFSAERPKGSFSTLEIQRTEQGDSAMYLCASSLGQGFSYEQYFGPGTRLTVT.

V is TRBV6-1 and J is TRBJ2-1, with 7 positions matching TRBD1. Trimming cost V 5 bases and J 6 bases; bases outside gene matches: 7. The CDR3 totals 14 residues. The V gene's germline CDR1 is MNHNS and CDR2 SASEGT. CDR3 in DNA: TGTGCCAGCAGTAGAGGGGGCGCGGGCAATGAGCAGTTCTTC. Translation: CASSRGGAGNEQFF.

This sequence joins TRBV5-8 and TRBJ2-2, with D unresolved. This CDR3 has 13 residues. V was trimmed by 4 bases and J by 6 bases, leaving 10 bases between them. Per germline, CDR1 SGHTS and CDR2 YDEGEE. The CDR3 region has the DNA TGTGCCAGCAGCAGAAACCAGGCCGGGGAGCTGTTTTTT. Translated: CASSRNQAGELFF.

The chain couples TRBV18 to TRBJ2-1, with 7 bases fitting TRBD2. The V gene end was trimmed by 11 bases and the J gene end by 4 bases; junction bases not matched to a gene: 8. CDR3 length: 13 residues. The germline CDR1 and CDR2 sequences are KGHSH and LQKENI. Here the CDR3 DNA reads TGTGCCTCTGGGGGAGCGGGGTACAATGAGCAGTTCTTC. The encoded protein is CASGGAGYNEQFF.